This TCR beta chain was obtained from a study of blood T cell repertoires in COVID-19. Whole-study context: T cells, B-cell-depleted T cells, or PBMCs provided the cDNA or gDNA that served as material.

Assay used: immunoSEQ multiplex PCR; TCRdb lists only in-frame clones, some missing. The data hold about 180,000 clones, with approximately 83% observed a single time. V gave up 0 bases and J gave up 7 bases, with 14 bases separating them. CDR1 and CDR2 (germline): SGHRS, YFSETQ. The CDR3 totals 14 residues. The receptor was isolated from a woman aged 40 to 55 with COVID-19, enrolled during active disease. The sample taken for sequencing was peripheral blood. This chain links TRBV5-1 with TRBJ2-7, with D possibly being TRBD2 (5 bases). CDR3 DNA: TGCGCCAGCAGCTTGGACCCGGTCTCGGGGGAGCAGTACTTC. The encoded protein is CASSLDPVSGEQYF.